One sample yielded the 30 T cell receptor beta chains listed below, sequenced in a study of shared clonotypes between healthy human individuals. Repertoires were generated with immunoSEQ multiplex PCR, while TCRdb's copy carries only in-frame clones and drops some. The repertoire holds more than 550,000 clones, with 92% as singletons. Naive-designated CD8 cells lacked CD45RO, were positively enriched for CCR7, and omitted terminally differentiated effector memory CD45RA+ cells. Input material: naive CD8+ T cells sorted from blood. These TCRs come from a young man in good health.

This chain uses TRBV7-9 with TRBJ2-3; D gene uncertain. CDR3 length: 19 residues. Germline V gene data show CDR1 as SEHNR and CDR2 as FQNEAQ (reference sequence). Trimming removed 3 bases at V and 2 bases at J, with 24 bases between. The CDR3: CASSFLAPLGSLITDTQYF. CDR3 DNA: TGTGCCAGCAGCTTTTTGGCACCCCTAGGATCTCTGATCACAGATACGCAGTATTTT.

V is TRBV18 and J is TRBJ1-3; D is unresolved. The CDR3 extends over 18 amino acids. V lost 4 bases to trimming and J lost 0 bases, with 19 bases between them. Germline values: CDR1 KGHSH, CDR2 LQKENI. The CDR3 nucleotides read TGTGCCAGCTCACAAAAGGTCCAGCGGACTAACTCTGGAAACACCATATATTTT. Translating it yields CASSQKVQRTNSGNTIYF.

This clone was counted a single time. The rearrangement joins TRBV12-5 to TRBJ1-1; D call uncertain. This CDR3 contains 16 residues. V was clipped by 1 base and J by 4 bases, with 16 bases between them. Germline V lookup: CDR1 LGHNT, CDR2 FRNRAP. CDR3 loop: CASGLDRLGTLTEAFF. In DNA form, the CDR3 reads TGTGCTAGTGGTTTGGACCGACTAGGAACCCTCACTGAAGCTTTCTTT.

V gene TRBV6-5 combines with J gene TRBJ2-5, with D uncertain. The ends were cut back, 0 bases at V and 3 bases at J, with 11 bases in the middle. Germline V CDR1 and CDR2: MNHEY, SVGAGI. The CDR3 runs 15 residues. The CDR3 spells CASSYSIGGEETQYF. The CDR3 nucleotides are TGTGCCAGCAGTTACTCTATAGGTGGCGAAGAGACCCAGTACTTC.

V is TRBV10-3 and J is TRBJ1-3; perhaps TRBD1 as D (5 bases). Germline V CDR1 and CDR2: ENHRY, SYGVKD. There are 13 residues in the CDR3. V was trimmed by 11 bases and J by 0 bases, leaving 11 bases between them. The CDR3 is CAGQGDSGNTIYF. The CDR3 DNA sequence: TGTGCCGGACAAGGGGACTCTGGAAACACCATATATTTT.

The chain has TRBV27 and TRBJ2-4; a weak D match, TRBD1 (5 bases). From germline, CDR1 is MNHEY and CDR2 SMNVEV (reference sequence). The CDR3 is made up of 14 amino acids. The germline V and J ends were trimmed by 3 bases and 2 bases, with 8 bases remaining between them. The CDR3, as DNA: TGTGCCAGCAGTTTTAGGGGTTCCAAAAACATTCAGTACTTC. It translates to CASSFRGSKNIQYF.

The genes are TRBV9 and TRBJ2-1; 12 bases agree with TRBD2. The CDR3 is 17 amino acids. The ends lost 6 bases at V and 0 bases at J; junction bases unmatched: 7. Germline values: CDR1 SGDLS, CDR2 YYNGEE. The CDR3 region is CASTALAGGTSYNEQFF. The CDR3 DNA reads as TGTGCCAGCACAGCCCTAGCGGGAGGGACCTCCTACAATGAGCAGTTCTTC.

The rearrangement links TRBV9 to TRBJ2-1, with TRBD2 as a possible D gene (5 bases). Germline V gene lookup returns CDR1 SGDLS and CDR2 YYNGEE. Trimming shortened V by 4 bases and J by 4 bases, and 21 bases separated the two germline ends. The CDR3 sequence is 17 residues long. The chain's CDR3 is CASSPAFSGVRYNEQFF. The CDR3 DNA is TGTGCCAGCAGCCCCGCATTTTCCGGGGTAAGGTACAATGAGCAGTTCTTC.

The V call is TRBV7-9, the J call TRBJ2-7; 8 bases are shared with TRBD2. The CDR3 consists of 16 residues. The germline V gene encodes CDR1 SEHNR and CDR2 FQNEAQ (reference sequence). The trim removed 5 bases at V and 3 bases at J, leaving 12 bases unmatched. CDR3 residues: CASSPNTAGLDYEQYF. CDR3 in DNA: TGTGCCAGCAGCCCGAACACGGCGGGACTAGACTACGAGCAGTACTTC.

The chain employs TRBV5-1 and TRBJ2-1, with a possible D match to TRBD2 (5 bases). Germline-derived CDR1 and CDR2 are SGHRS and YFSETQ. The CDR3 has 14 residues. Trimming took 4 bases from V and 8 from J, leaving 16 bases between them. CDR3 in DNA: TGCGCCAGCAGCCTGGAAACTAGAAGAGATGAGCAGTTCTTC. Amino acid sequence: CASSLETRRDEQFF.

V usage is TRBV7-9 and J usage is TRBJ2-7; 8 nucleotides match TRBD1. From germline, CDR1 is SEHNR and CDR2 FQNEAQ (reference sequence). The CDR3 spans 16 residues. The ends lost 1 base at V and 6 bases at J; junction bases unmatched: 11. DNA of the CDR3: TGTGCCAGCAGCTTAGATATCTCGGACAGGGTGGCCGAGCAGTACTTC. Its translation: CASSLDISDRVAEQYF.

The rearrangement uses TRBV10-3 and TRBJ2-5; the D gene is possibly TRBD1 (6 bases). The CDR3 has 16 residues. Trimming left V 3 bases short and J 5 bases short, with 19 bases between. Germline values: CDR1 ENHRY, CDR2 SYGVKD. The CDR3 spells CAISDYDRPSQETQYF. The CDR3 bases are TGTGCCATCAGTGATTACGACAGGCCCTCCCAGGAGACCCAGTACTTC.

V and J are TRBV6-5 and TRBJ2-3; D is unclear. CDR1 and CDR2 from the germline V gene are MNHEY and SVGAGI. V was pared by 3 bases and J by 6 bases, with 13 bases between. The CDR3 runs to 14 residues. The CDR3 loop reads CASSYAPRHDTQYF. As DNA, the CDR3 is TGTGCCAGCAGTTATGCCCCAAGACATGATACGCAGTATTTT.

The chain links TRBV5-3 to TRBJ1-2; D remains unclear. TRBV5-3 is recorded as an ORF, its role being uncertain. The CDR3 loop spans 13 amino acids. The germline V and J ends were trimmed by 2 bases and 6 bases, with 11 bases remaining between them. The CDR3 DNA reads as TGTGCCAGAAGCTTTCGCCGGGCGGATGGCTACACCTTC. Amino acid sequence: CARSFRRADGYTF.

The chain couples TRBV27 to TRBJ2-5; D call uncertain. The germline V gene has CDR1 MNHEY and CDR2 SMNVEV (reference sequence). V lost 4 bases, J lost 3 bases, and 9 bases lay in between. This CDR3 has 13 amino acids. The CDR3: CASSSDMKETQYF. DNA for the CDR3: TGTGCCAGCAGTTCCGACATGAAAGAGACCCAGTACTTC.

DNA of the CDR3: TGTGCCAGTAGTTCCTGGGCCAGCCCCACAGATACGCAGTATTTT. Translating it yields CASSSWASPTDTQYF. The chain is built from TRBV19 and TRBJ2-3; D gene uncertain. V was shortened by 5 bases and J by 2 bases, with 14 bases between the two germline ends. There are 15 residues in the CDR3. In germline, CDR1 is LNHDA, CDR2 SQIVND (reference sequence).

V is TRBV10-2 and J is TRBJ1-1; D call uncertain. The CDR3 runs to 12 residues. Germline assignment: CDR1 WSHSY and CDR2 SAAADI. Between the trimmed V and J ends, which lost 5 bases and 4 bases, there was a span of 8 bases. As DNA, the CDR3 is TGCGCCAGCAGTAGCGGGGTCACTGAAGCTTTCTTT. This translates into CASSSGVTEAFF.

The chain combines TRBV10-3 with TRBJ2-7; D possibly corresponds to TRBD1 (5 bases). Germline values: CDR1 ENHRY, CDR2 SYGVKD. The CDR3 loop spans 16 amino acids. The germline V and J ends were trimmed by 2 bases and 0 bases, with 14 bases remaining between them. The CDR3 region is CAISELRQLSSYEQYF. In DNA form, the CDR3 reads TGTGCCATCAGTGAGCTCCGACAGCTAAGCTCCTACGAGCAGTACTTC.

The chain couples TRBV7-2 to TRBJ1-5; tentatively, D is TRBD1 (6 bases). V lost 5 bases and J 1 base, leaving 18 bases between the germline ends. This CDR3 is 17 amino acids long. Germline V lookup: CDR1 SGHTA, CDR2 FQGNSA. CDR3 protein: CASSKVGDIESNQPQHF. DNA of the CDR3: TGTGCCAGCAGCAAGGTCGGGGACATAGAAAGCAATCAGCCCCAGCATTTT.

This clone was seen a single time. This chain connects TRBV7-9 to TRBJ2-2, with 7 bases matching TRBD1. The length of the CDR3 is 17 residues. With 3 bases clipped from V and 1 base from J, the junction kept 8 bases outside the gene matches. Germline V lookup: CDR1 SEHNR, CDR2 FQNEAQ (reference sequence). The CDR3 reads CASSLGPGQKNTGELFF. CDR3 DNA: TGTGCCAGCAGCTTGGGGCCGGGACAGAAGAACACCGGGGAGCTGTTTTTT.

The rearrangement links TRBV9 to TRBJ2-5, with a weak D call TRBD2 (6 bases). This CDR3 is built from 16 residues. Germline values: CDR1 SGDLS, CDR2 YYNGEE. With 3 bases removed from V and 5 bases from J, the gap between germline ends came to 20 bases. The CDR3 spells CASSANSEGLGETQYF. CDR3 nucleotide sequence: TGTGCCAGCAGCGCCAACTCGGAGGGCCTTGGGGAGACCCAGTACTTC.

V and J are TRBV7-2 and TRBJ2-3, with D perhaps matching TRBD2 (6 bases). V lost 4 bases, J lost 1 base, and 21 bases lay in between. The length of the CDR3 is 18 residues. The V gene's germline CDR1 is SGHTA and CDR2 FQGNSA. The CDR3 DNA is TGTGCCAGCAGCTCGTTAGCCCATCGGGACTCCCGCACAGATACGCAGTATTTT. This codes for CASSSLAHRDSRTDTQYF. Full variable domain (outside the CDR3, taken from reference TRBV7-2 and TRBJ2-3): GAGVSQSPSNKVTEKGKDVELRCDPISGHTALYWYRQSLGQGLEFLIYFQGNSAPDKSGLPSDRFSAERTGGSVSTLTIQRTQQEDSAVYLCASSSLAHRDSRTDTQYFGPGTRLTVL.

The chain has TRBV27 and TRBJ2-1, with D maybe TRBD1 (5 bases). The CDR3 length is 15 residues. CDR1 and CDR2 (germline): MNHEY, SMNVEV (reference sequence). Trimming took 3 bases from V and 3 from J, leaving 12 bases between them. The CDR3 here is CASSLWLGDYNEQFF. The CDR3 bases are TGTGCCAGCAGTTTGTGGCTAGGGGACTACAATGAGCAGTTCTTC.

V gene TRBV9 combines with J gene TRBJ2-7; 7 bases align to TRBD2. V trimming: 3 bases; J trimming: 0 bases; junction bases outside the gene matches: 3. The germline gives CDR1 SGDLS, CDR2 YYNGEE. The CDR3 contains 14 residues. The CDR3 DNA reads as TGTGCCAGCAGCGCGGGACTAAGCTCCTACGAGCAGTACTTC. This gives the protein CASSAGLSSYEQYF.

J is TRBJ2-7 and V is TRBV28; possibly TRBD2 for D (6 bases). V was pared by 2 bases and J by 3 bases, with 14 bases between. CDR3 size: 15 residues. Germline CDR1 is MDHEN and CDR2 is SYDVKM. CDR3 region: CASSLPQLALYEQYF. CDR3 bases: TGTGCCAGCAGTTTACCCCAACTAGCTCTCTACGAGCAGTACTTC.

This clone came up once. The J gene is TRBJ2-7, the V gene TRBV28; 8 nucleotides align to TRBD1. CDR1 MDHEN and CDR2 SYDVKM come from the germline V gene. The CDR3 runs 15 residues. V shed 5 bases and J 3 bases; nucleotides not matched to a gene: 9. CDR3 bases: TGTGCCAGCAGTATCCTCGAAGGACAGGGCTACGAGCAGTACTTC. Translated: CASSILEGQGYEQYF.

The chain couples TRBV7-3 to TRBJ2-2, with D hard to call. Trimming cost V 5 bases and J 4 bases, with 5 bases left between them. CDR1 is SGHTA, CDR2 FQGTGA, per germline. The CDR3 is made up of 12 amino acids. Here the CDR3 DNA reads TGTGCCAGCAGCGCTACCACCGGGGAGCTGTTTTTT. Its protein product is CASSATTGELFF.

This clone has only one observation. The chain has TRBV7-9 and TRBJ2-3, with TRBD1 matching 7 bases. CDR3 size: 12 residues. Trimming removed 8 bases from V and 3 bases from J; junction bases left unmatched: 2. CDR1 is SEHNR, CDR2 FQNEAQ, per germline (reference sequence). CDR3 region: CASEGATDTQYF. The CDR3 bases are TGTGCCAGCGAGGGGGCAACAGATACGCAGTATTTT.

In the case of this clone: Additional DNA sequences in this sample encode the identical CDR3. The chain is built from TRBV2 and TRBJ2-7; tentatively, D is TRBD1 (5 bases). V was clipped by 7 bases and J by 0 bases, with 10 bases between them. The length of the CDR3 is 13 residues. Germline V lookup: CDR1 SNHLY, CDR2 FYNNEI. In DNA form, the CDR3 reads TGTGCCAGCACTGGCAGGGACTCCTACGAGCAGTACTTC. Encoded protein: CASTGRDSYEQYF.

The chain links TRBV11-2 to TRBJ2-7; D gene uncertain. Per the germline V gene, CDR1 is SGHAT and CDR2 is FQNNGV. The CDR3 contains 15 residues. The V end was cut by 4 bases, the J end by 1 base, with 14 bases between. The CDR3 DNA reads TGTGCCAGCAGCTCGAACCAACAGAGGTCCTACGAGCAGTACTTC. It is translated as CASSSNQQRSYEQYF.